Listed here are 24 T cell receptor beta chains from one sample, sequenced in a study of molecular identifiers for immune sequencing clone quantification (dated by TCRdb to 2016 to 2018). The library was prepared using PCR. Sequencing used an Illumina MiSeq. TCRdb reworked the public reads: Q25 trimming with fastp, MiXCR clone assembly, productive beta chains retained. One record per CDR3 amino acid sequence lists the most common genes and DNA. Recorded for this sample are some 41,000 distinct CDR3 sequences; 15% to 20% of them occurred a single time. Clones ranked in the top ten supply roughly 7% of the sample. Source material: naive CD8+ T cells from blood, with Jurkat cell RNA spiked in. Sample cell subset or site, as interpreted from the label and publication: FACS-sorted CD8+CD4-CCR7+CD45RA+ naive T cells. These receptor sequences come from a human donor in good health. Some libraries in this study had Jurkat cell RNA spiked in.

Worth noting for this clonotype: This could be a read error, since a much larger clone is one nucleotide away. The chain has TRBV6-2 or TRBV6-3 and TRBJ2-1; D gene ambiguous. V was clipped by 6 bases and J by 4 bases, with 19 bases between them. The CDR3 loop spans 16 amino acids. Germline V gene sequence: CDR1 MNHEY, CDR2 SVGEGT. CDR3 region: CASSWGPQWEYNEQFF. The CDR3, as DNA: TGTGCCAGCAGCTGGGGTCCCCAGTGGGAATACAATGAGCAGTTCTTC.

This clonotype was found a few times. The CDR3 DNA follows: TGTGCCAGCAGTTTTATTTTCGGCGAGCAGTACTTC. Protein product: CASSFIFGEQYF. V is TRBV27 and J is TRBJ2-7, with D unresolved. V lost 3 bases to trimming and J lost 6 bases, with 9 bases between them. CDR3 size: 12 residues. Germline CDR1 is MNHEY and CDR2 is SMNVEV (reference sequence).

The sample holds many counts of this clonotype. The chain uses TRBV7-9 and TRBJ2-5, with 7 bases identical to TRBD1. This CDR3 has 16 amino acids. J lost 1 base, V lost 2 bases, and 7 bases had no gene match. The germline gives CDR1 SEHNR, CDR2 FQNEAQ (reference sequence). In DNA, the CDR3 is TGTGCCAGCAGCTTATCCGGGACAGCGCCCCAAGAGACCCAGTACTTC. Protein sequence: CASSLSGTAPQETQYF. Drawing the rest from reference TRBV7-9 and TRBJ2-5, the complete variable domain is DTGVSQNPRHKITKRGQNVTFRCDPISEHNRLYWYRQTLGQGPEFLTYFQNEAQLEKSRLLSDRFSAERPKGSFSTLEIQRTEQGDSAMYLCASSLSGTAPQETQYFGPGTRLLVL.

Note on this clonotype: Likely a read error: the CDR3 ends without its conserved phenylalanine or tryptophan. The genes are TRBV20-1 and TRBJ1-5, with TRBD1 matching over 7 bases. This CDR3 spans 13 amino acids. V gave up 7 bases and J gave up 1 base; unmatched junction bases: 4. The V gene's germline CDR1 is DFQATT and CDR2 SNEGSKA (reference sequence). The CDR3 loop reads CSEPGGSNQPQHL. The CDR3 DNA reads as TGCAGTGAGCCAGGGGGGAGCAATCAGCCCCAGCATCTT.

In its sample, this clonotype was seen many times. V gene TRBV28 combines with J gene TRBJ2-1, with D perhaps TRBD2 (5 bases). V lost 5 bases to trimming and J lost 0 bases, with 17 bases between them. This CDR3 comprises 17 residues. Germline CDR1 and CDR2: MDHEN and SYDVKM. The CDR3 sequence is CASSTPGNKRSYNEQFF. CDR3 DNA sequence: TGTGCCAGCAGTACCCCGGGAAACAAACGCTCCTACAATGAGCAGTTCTTC.

This clonotype was observed many times. The CDR3 nucleotides read TGTGCCACCAGCGGGACCCGGGACAGGACCTACGAGCAGTACTTC. Its protein product is CATSGTRDRTYEQYF. The chain uses TRBV15 and TRBJ2-7; 8 bases line up with TRBD1. This CDR3 comprises 15 residues. CDR1 is LNHNV, CDR2 YYDKDF, per germline (reference sequence). Unmatched junction bases numbered 8, after V lost 5 bases and J lost 2 bases.

The table lists this clonotype with many counts. The V gene is TRBV3-1, the J gene TRBJ1-1, with 7 bases fitting TRBD1. The CDR3 is 16 residues long. V lost 5 bases, J lost 0 bases, and 9 bases stayed unmatched. Germline V gives CDR1 LGHDT, CDR2 YNNKEL (reference sequence). For the CDR3, the DNA is TGTGCCAGCAGCAGGCGACAGGGATTCATGAACACTGAAGCTTTCTTT. Its translation is CASSRRQGFMNTEAFF. The full variable domain, rest sourced from reference TRBV3-1 and TRBJ1-1, is DTAVSQTPKYLVTQMGNDKSIKCEQNLGHDTMYWYKQDSKKFLKIMFSYNNKELIINETVPNRFSPKSPDKAHLNLHINSLELGDSAVYFCASSRRQGFMNTEAFFGQGTRLTVV.

In this sample, this clonotype turned up many times. V usage is TRBV4-3 and J usage is TRBJ2-7; 14 positions agree with TRBD2. Germline V CDR1 and CDR2: LGHNA, YSLEER. The CDR3 consists of 16 residues. V lost 1 base to trimming and J lost 6 bases; unmatched junction nucleotides: 5. The chain's CDR3 is CASSQGAGTSGSEQYF. CDR3 coding DNA: TGCGCCAGCAGCCAAGGAGCCGGGACTAGCGGGAGCGAGCAGTACTTC.

This clonotype was seen at least ten times. The chain carries TRBV28 and TRBJ2-4; D not resolved. The CDR3 is made up of 15 amino acids. Germline V gene sequence: CDR1 MDHEN, CDR2 SYDVKM. The ends were cut back, 5 bases at V and 9 bases at J, with 20 bases in the middle. CDR3 in DNA: TGTGCCAGCAGTCAGAAAAGACCGCGTCGGATCATTCAGTACTTC. Its protein product is CASSQKRPRRIIQYF.

This clonotype was observed many times. V usage is TRBV6-2 or TRBV6-3 and J usage is TRBJ2-1; 7 bases line up with TRBD2. Trimming cost V 2 bases and J 4 bases; bases outside gene matches: 14. Germline V gene data show CDR1 as MNHEY and CDR2 as SVGEGT. The CDR3 loop spans 18 amino acids. The CDR3 spells CASSYGLSWRERYNEQFF. CDR3 nucleotide sequence: TGTGCCAGCAGTTACGGTTTAAGTTGGCGGGAGAGATACAATGAGCAGTTCTTC.

Worth noting for this clonotype: A read error may be the cause here, since a much bigger clone is one base away. This sequence joins TRBV7-2 and TRBJ2-1; D remains unclear. The CDR3 runs 19 residues. In germline, CDR1 is SGHTA, CDR2 FQGNSA. V lost 0 bases to trimming and J lost 0 bases, with 18 bases between them. The chain's CDR3 is CASSLAPFDSSRSYNEQFF. In DNA, the CDR3 is TGTGCCAGCAGCTTAGCCCCTTTTGACTCCAGCCGCTCCTACAATGAGCAGTTCTTC.

Many counts were recorded for this clonotype. This rearrangement joins TRBV6-5 to TRBJ1-5, with D perhaps TRBD1 (5 bases). Germline lookup yields CDR1 MNHEY and CDR2 SVGAGI. The CDR3 extends over 21 amino acids. Deletions cut 5 bases from V and 4 bases from J, with 33 bases between. DNA for the CDR3: TGTGCCAGCAGTCCCAGCCCGGGACGGAAAGATGGTAGTAGGTTGAATCAGCCCCAGCATTTT. Residues: CASSPSPGRKDGSRLNQPQHF.

CDR3 sequence: CASSTGQGAPETQYF. The CDR3, as DNA: TGTGCCAGCAGTACAGGACAGGGCGCCCCGGAGACCCAGTACTTC. V and J are TRBV28 and TRBJ2-5; 8 bases match TRBD1. CDR1 and CDR2 from the germline V gene are MDHEN and SYDVKM. The CDR3 is 15 amino acids. With V trimmed by 5 bases and J by 5 bases, 10 bases remained unmatched.

At least ten counts were recorded for this clonotype. The rearrangement uses TRBV9 and TRBJ2-2; 7 positions match TRBD1. V was pared by 4 bases and J by 3 bases, with 15 bases of the junction left unmatched. The CDR3 contains 18 residues. Germline lookup yields CDR1 SGDLS and CDR2 YYNGEE. In DNA, the CDR3 is TGTGCCAGCAGCCCGCGGGCCGGGACAGATTTTTACACCGGGGAGCTGTTTTTT. Protein product: CASSPRAGTDFYTGELFF.

This clonotype was seen a handful of times. CDR3 residues: CASSQVRGAREQYF. The CDR3 DNA reads as TGTGCCAGCAGCCAAGTTCGGGGGGCGAGGGAGCAGTACTTC. The rearrangement links TRBV4-2 to TRBJ2-7; weak D call: TRBD2 (7 bases). The V end lost 1 base, the J end lost 7 bases, and 14 bases lay between the germline ends. CDR1 and CDR2 from the germline V gene are LGHNA and YNFKEQ. CDR3 size: 14 residues.

This clonotype has at least ten counts. The chain links TRBV7-8 to TRBJ2-2; 7 nucleotides agree with TRBD1. V gave up 3 bases and J gave up 0 bases; unmatched junction bases: 10. CDR3 size: 18 residues. The germline gives CDR1 SGHVS, CDR2 FQNEAQ. The CDR3 DNA reads as TGTGCCAGCAGCTTTTCTTATACCGGGACAGCGAACACCGGGGAGCTGTTTTTT. It specifies CASSFSYTGTANTGELFF.

CDR3 bases: TGTGCCAGCAGTTTATCCCCGGTCGGGCAGGGGTACGAGCAGTACTTC. Its protein product is CASSLSPVGQGYEQYF. The chain has TRBV28 and TRBJ2-7; possibly TRBD1 for D (6 bases). With 1 base removed from V and 4 bases from J, the gap between germline ends came to 17 bases. Germline values: CDR1 MDHEN, CDR2 SYDVKM. The CDR3 covers 16 residues. The full variable domain, with the rest looked up from reference TRBV28 and TRBJ2-7, is DVKVTQSSRYLVKRTGEKVFLECVQDMDHENMFWYRQDPGLGLRLIYFSYDVKMKEKGDIPEGYSVSREKKERFSLILESASTNQTSMYLCASSLSPVGQGYEQYFGPGTRLTVT.

This clonotype was recorded at least ten times. The V gene is TRBV20-1, the J gene TRBJ2-1, with D maybe TRBD1 (6 bases). V was shortened by 2 bases and J by 2 bases, with 10 bases between the two germline ends. This CDR3 is built from 14 residues. Germline V gene lookup returns CDR1 DFQATT and CDR2 SNEGSKA (reference sequence). This CDR3 reads CSARLSGAYNEQFF. For the CDR3, the DNA is TGCAGTGCTAGACTATCAGGGGCCTACAATGAGCAGTTCTTC.

This rearrangement joins TRBV7-8 to TRBJ2-5; 7 nucleotides match TRBD2. Germline CDR1 is SGHVS and CDR2 is FQNEAQ. With 5 bases clipped from V and 2 bases from J, the junction kept 8 bases outside the gene matches. The CDR3 runs to 15 residues. The CDR3 loop is CASSPTGGRQETQYF. The CDR3 DNA is TGTGCCAGCAGCCCTACCGGGGGGAGACAAGAGACCCAGTACTTC.

For this clonotype: One base away lies a much larger clone, so this may be a sequencing read error. This sequence joins TRBV10-3 and TRBJ2-4, with a weak D call TRBD1 (6 bases). Germline V gene sequence: CDR1 ENHRY, CDR2 SYGVKD. The CDR3 has 14 amino acids. The CDR3 DNA reads as TGTGCCATCAGTGAGTTAGGGGAACGGGACATTCAGTGCTTC. Translation: CAISELGERDIQCF.

The chain couples TRBV20-1 to TRBJ2-2; D remains ambiguous. V was clipped by 5 bases and J by 0 bases, with 10 bases between them. CDR1 and CDR2 (germline): DFQATT, SNEGSKA (reference sequence). The CDR3 contains 14 residues. For the CDR3, the DNA is TGCAGTGCTTTCGACGGTCCGAACACCGGGGAGCTGTTTTTT. It is translated as CSAFDGPNTGELFF.

As for this clonotype: One end of the junction fails to match germline, which may point to a read error. The chain has TRBV28 and TRBJ2-1; D uncertain. The CDR3 extends over 15 amino acids. CDR1 and CDR2 from the germline V gene are MDHEN and SYDVKM. CDR3 sequence: CASSPHLGSANGQFF. Written as DNA, the CDR3 is TGTGCCAGCAGTCCCCACTTAGGTTCCGCCAATGGGCAGTTCTTC.

This clonotype was seen ten or more times. This sequence joins TRBV9 and TRBJ2-3; D unclear. Germline V lookup: CDR1 SGDLS, CDR2 YYNGEE. CDR3 length: 15 amino acids. Trimming removed 0 bases from V and 1 base from J, with 9 bases in between. CDR3 amino acids: CASSVAWVRTDTQYF. The CDR3 bases are TGTGCCAGCAGCGTAGCCTGGGTCCGCACAGATACGCAGTATTTT.

Only one count was recorded for this clonotype. The CDR3 is CASSLEVSYEQYF. In DNA form, the CDR3 reads TGTGCCAGCAGCTTAGAGGTATCCTACGAGCAGTACTTC. The rearrangement links TRBV7-9 to TRBJ2-7; D gene unclear. This CDR3 comprises 13 residues. Germline V CDR1 and CDR2: SEHNR, FQNEAQ (reference sequence). Trimming took 1 base from V and 1 from J, leaving 5 bases between them.